The rows below give T cell receptor beta chains drawn from one sample of a study of cytomegalovirus exposure and HLA in healthy donors. Method: immunoSEQ multiplex PCR; TCRdb's copy keeps in-frame clones and lacks some. The sample lists about 150,000 clones; around 84% were seen once. Specimen: PBMCs. The receptors were gathered from a young man in good health and CMV-seronegative. Both conserved end residues are part of each CDR3. Each record gives: V gene, clone size, J gene, D gene, CDR3 length, CDR3 DNA, CDR3 protein. The D gene is left open where the match is weak. Rows give clone size only sometimes, using once, few, many, or a class for an expanded clone.

TRBV28	.	TRBJ1-2	TRBD1	15	TGTGCCAGCAGTTCCTTAACAGGGGGCCGCGCAGGCTACACCTTC	CASSSLTGGRAGYTF
TRBV30	once	TRBJ2-6	.	13	TGTGCCTGGAGGACTTCTGGGGCCAACGTCCTGACTTTC	CAWRTSGANVLTF
TRBV15	.	TRBJ1-1	.	14	TGTGCCACCAGCAGAGATGGGCCGAACACTGAAGCTTTCTTT	CATSRDGPNTEAFF
TRBV4-3	.	TRBJ2-3	TRBD2	16	TGCGCCAGCAGCCGATCTAGCGGGAGAGGGTCAGATACGCAGTATTTT	CASSRSSGRGSDTQYF
TRBV4-1	.	TRBJ2-1	TRBD1	18	TGCGCCAGCAGCCACCCCTTTCCCGGGGACAGGCCCTTCAATGAGCAGTTCTTC	CASSHPFPGDRPFNEQFF
TRBV27	few	TRBJ2-1	.	18	TGTGCCAGCAGTTTAAGTACTTCTACAGCTCCCTCCTACAATGAGCAGTTCTTC	CASSLSTSTAPSYNEQFF
TRBV10-3	.	TRBJ1-2	.	14	TGTGCCATCGGAGACGACAGGAATAACTATGGCTACACCTTC	CAIGDDRNNYGYTF
TRBV28	.	TRBJ1-2	TRBD1	11	TGTGCCAGCAATACAGGGGATGGCTACACCTTC	CASNTGDGYTF
TRBV6-6	few	TRBJ1-5	TRBD1	14	TGTGCCAGCAGACGGACAGGGTACGGTCAGCCCCAGCATTTT	CASRRTGYGQPQHF
TRBV2	few	TRBJ2-1	TRBD1	17	TGTGCCAGCACCGGGGGGGGACAGGGGGCGCGAGGCAATGAGCAGTTCTTC	CASTGGGQGARGNEQFF
TRBV29-1	.	TRBJ2-7	TRBD2	17	TGCAGCGTTGTGGGGGGTAGCGGGAGTATGTATGGGTCCGAGCAGTACTTC	CSVVGGSGSMYGSEQYF
TRBV6-1	.	TRBJ1-5	.	14	TGTGCCAGCAGTGAAGGACTAGGGGATCGGCCCCAGCATTTT	CASSEGLGDRPQHF
TRBV15	.	TRBJ2-2	.	14	TGTGCCACCAGCAGAGATCAGGGCACCGGGGAGCTGTTTTTT	CATSRDQGTGELFF
TRBV5-5	.	TRBJ2-7	.	11	TGTGCCAGCAGCTTGGCCGGTGAGCAGTACTTC	CASSLAGEQYF
TRBV14	.	TRBJ2-7	.	12	TGTGCCAGCTCAGAGGCTCGCCACGAGCAGTACTTC	CASSEARHEQYF
TRBV25-1	.	TRBJ1-1	TRBD1	14	TGTGCCAGCAGCTCGGGACAGATGAACACTGAAGCTTTCTTT	CASSSGQMNTEAFF
TRBV4-3	.	TRBJ1-2	TRBD1	14	TGCGCCAGCAGCCCCTCAACAGGGGATTATGGCTACACCTTC	CASSPSTGDYGYTF
TRBV27	.	TRBJ2-1	TRBD1	14	TGTGCCAGCAGTCCCACACAGGGGGCGATTGAGCAGTTCTTC	CASSPTQGAIEQFF
TRBV18	.	TRBJ2-3	TRBD2	16	TGTGCCAGCTCACCACTAGCGGGGTATAGCACAGATACGCAGTATTTT	CASSPLAGYSTDTQYF
TRBV2	.	TRBJ1-2	.	14	TGTGCCAGCAGTGGGGGGCTCGATGTCTATGGCTACACCTTC	CASSGGLDVYGYTF
TRBV10-3	once	TRBJ1-5	.	13	TGTGCCATCAGTGATGAGACAATCCAGCCCCAGCATTTT	CAISDETIQPQHF
TRBV18	few	TRBJ2-3	.	13	TGTGCCAGCTCAACCGGGAACACAGATACGCAGTATTTT	CASSTGNTDTQYF
TRBV18	.	TRBJ2-5	TRBD1	13	TGTGCCAGCTCAAGGGACAGTCAAGAGACCCAGTACTTC	CASSRDSQETQYF
TRBV19	once	TRBJ1-6	.	17	TGTGCCAGTAGTATTCATTCGGGGAGCTCCTATAATTCACCCCTCCACTTT	CASSIHSGSSYNSPLHF
TRBV29-1	.	TRBJ1-1	TRBD1	14	TGCAGCGCCCAGGGGGGATTAAGGGGCACTGAAGCTTTCTTT	CSAQGGLRGTEAFF
TRBV10-3	.	TRBJ2-2	TRBD1	14	TGTGCCACCAGGACAGGGACGAACACCGGGGAGCTGTTTTTT	CATRTGTNTGELFF
TRBV4-2	.	TRBJ2-7	.	17	TGTGCCAGCAGCCAAAACAGCCTGCCGATGTCGTCCTACGAGCAGTACTTC	CASSQNSLPMSSYEQYF
TRBV7-9	.	TRBJ2-2	TRBD2	17	TGTGCCAGCAGCTTTTCCTCACTAGCGGGGGACACCGGGGAGCTGTTTTTT	CASSFSSLAGDTGELFF
TRBV14	.	TRBJ2-7	.	14	TGTGCCAGCAGTCCAGACAGGATCTGGGGGGAGCAGTACTTC	CASSPDRIWGEQYF
TRBV6-4	.	TRBJ2-2	TRBD1	14	TGTGCCAGCAGTAGGACAGGGGACCCCGGGGAGCTGTTTTTT	CASSRTGDPGELFF
TRBV5-6	.	TRBJ2-7	TRBD2	15	TGTGCCAGCAGCTGGGGCCCTAGCGGAGGGGACGAGCAGTACTTC	CASSWGPSGGDEQYF
TRBV12-5	once	TRBJ1-5	TRBD1	20	TGTGCTAGTGGTTTGGTACTCGACAGGGGGGGGTGGATCAGCAATCAGCCCCAGCATTTT	CASGLVLDRGGWISNQPQHF
TRBV7-8	.	TRBJ2-5	.	14	TGTGCCAGCAGGACCAGGGGTCTAAGGGAGACCCAGTACTTC	CASRTRGLRETQYF
TRBV27	few	TRBJ2-5	TRBD2	15	TGTGCCAGCAGTTCTGGACTAGTTGGACAAGAGACCCAGTACTTC	CASSSGLVGQETQYF
TRBV5-4	.	TRBJ2-7	TRBD1	15	TGTGCCAGCAGCTTCGGGACAGGGAGATCGGGCGAGCAGTACTTC	CASSFGTGRSGEQYF
TRBV5-6	.	TRBJ2-3	TRBD2	16	TGTGCCAGCAGCCCTAGCGGGAGACCCGCGGGCGATACGCAGTATTTT	CASSPSGRPAGDTQYF
TRBV7-2	.	TRBJ1-6	.	18	TGTGCCAGCAGCTTAGGAGCGGGCGGGAGCTCCTATAATTCACCCCTCCACTTT	CASSLGAGGSSYNSPLHF
TRBV9	.	TRBJ2-5	.	13	TGTGCCAGCAGCGTAGCTACGGGAGAGACCCAGTACTTC	CASSVATGETQYF
TRBV28	.	TRBJ2-1	.	14	TGTGCCAGCAGTTTAAGCTCGGGCTACAATGAGCAGTTCTTC	CASSLSSGYNEQFF
TRBV27	once	TRBJ2-7	.	16	TGTGCCAGCACCGGATCCTGGGGGCGCTCCTACCACGAGCAGTACTTC	CASTGSWGRSYHEQYF
TRBV29-1	.	TRBJ2-2	TRBD1	13	TGCAGCGGCCACAGGGGTGACACCGGGGAGCTGTTTTTT	CSGHRGDTGELFF